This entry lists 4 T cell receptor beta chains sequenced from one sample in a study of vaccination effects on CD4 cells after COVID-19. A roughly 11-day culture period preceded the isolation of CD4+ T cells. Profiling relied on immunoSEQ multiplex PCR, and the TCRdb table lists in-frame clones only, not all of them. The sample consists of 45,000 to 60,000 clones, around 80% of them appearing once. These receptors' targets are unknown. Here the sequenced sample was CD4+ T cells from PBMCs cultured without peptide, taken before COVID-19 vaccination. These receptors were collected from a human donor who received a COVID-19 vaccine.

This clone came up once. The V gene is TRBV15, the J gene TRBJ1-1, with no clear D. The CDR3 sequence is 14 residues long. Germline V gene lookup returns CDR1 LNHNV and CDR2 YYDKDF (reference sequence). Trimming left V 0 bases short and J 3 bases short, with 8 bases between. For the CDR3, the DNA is TGTGCCACCAGCAGAGAGTCGAGGGACACTGAAGCTTTCTTT. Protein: CATSRESRDTEAFF.

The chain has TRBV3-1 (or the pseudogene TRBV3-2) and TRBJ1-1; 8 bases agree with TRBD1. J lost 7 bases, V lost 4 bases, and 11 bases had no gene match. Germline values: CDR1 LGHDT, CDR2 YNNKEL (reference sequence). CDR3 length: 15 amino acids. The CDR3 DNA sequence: TGTGCCAGCAGCCTTGGACAGGGAAGACTGGGTGAAGCTTTCTTT. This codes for CASSLGQGRLGEAFF.

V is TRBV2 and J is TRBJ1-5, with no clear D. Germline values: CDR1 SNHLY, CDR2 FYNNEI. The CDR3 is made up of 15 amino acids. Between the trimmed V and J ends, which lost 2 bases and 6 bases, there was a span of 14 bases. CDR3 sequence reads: CASSESFGVGQPQHF. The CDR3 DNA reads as TGTGCCAGCAGTGAAAGTTTTGGGGTGGGTCAGCCCCAGCATTTT.

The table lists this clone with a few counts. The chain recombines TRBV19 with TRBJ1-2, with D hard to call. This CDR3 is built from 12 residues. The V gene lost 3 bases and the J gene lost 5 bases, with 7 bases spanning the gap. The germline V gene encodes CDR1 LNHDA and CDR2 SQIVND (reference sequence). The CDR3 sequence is CASSIWGYGYTF. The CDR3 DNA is TGTGCCAGTAGTATTTGGGGTTATGGCTACACCTTC.